This T cell receptor beta chain was retrieved from a study of T cell changes during pregnancy in multiple sclerosis. Germline loops: CDR1 GTSNPN, CDR2 SVGIG (reference sequence). The CDR3 consists of 14 residues. V shed 1 base and J 6 bases; nucleotides not matched to a gene: 5. Sequencing used immunoSEQ multiplex PCR; TCRdb keeps in-frame clones, though not all of them. This table holds around 95,000 clones, 80% to 95% found once. The sequence derives from a female donor with multiple sclerosis, enrolled in a pregnancy study. The chain is built from TRBV30 and TRBJ2-1, with 8 bases fitting TRBD1. The specimen was peripheral blood, collected after pregnancy. The CDR3 reads CAWSEGQGLNEQFF. The CDR3 DNA reads as TGTGCCTGGAGTGAAGGACAGGGCCTCAATGAGCAGTTCTTC.